This TCR beta chain originates from a study of cytomegalovirus exposure and HLA in healthy donors (dated by TCRdb to between 2016 and 2019). Turning to the overall study: In an earlier analysis of under 600 of the donors, about 260 Gb of sequence data and some 100 million unique TCR beta sequences from roughly 190 million T cells were reported. Approximately 300 gigabases of sequencing data and around 80 million unique TCR sequences made up an early release that covered over 550 HLA-typed donors. Of the 300 to 450 genotyped donors, roughly 80% were placed in the genetic ancestry cluster associated with self-reported Caucasian donors. The study aimed to test whether cataloging public T cell receptors could reveal signatures of past pathogen exposure. The T cell repertoires of under 700 subjects were profiled by immunosequencing and related to cytomegalovirus serostatus. A separate validation cohort of more than 100 different subjects was used in addition to the roughly 670-subject first cohort. High-throughput TCR immunosequencing, statistical association of individual TCRs with disease status, and machine learning were combined to predict cytomegalovirus infection status. In a later analysis, previously published TCR beta repertoires from 670 or so donors were re-analyzed and high-resolution HLA genotyping was added so that TCR occurrence patterns could be studied. Rather than using new phenotypic data, the later analysis identified candidate immune exposures from TCR beta sequences and from how often those sequences occurred across donors. In an earlier analysis of roughly 580 of the donors, high-throughput TCR beta sequencing was used to judge whether each TCR beta V gene segment behaved as functional or pseudogenic. Donor age, sex, ethnicity and CMV serostatus were compiled alongside the repertoire data. A later genetic analysis used genome-wide SNP genotypes for about three fifths of the 666 donors, treating that subset as a discovery cohort. Every repertoire in the discovery cohort had been generated on one and the same sequencing platform. Class I and class II HLA loci were covered by the typing at four-digit resolution. Typing coverage varied by locus: about 629-640 donors for A, B, C, DRB1 and DQB1; roughly 560 for DQA1; about 600 for DPA1; about 450 for DPB1. Because of strong linkage in the cohort, roughly five DR-DQ haplotypes were treated as single units for association and clustering. Among a few hundred genotyped donors of the cohort, an average of roughly 240,000 unique TCR beta nucleotide sequences were sequenced per donor, roughly 20% of them non-productive.

Receptors were amplified or captured by the immunoSEQ multiplex PCR assay. For the multiplex PCR, a mixture combining 60 forward primers for TCR Vbeta segments and 13 reverse primers for TCR Jbeta segments was used. A multiplex PCR assay on genomic DNA amplified the CDR3 region of rearranged TCR beta genes. The amplified TCR beta libraries were sequenced on the Illumina HiSeq System as 87-base-pair reads. The authors processed their data as follows. A later analysis tallied approximately 87 million unique TCR beta chains across the 666 repertoires, and approximately 11 million of those chains were shared by two or more donors. Raw reads were error-corrected and collapsed into unique sequences with a nearest-neighbor algorithm that merged closely related sequences to remove PCR and sequencing errors. CDR3 sequences were aligned to IMGT reference sequences to assign V, D and J gene segments. For a sequence to be retained, a match of at least six nucleotides to both a V gene segment and a J gene segment was required. Rearrangements were classified as productive when the CDR3 lacked stop codons and remained in frame with V and J, and all other rearrangements were classified as non-productive. Following IMGT convention, CDR3 was defined as the stretch from the second conserved V-encoded cysteine to the conserved J-encoded phenylalanine. The earlier analysis of about 570 of the donors excluded any sequence lacking an unambiguous match to a single V gene segment. An earlier analysis of several hundred of the donors called V segments functional above 56.7% productive rearrangements and segregating when the between-donor standard deviation exceeded 5%. A statistical classification framework was built to diagnose cytomegalovirus status from the catalog of TCR beta chain sequences. A later analysis assigned V and J genes by comparing TCR nucleotide sequences with IMGT/GENE-DB human TR gene sequences. A later analysis assigned CDR3 sequences and most-parsimonious VDJ recombination scenarios with the TCRdist pipeline. In a later analysis, every TCR beta chain was defined by the combination of its CDR3 amino acid sequence and its V-gene family, and reads without a unique V-gene family were dropped. In a later analysis, 450 to 600 highly shared, low-generation-probability nucleotide sequences were removed to address suspected cross-contamination and a sequencing artifact. A later analysis calculated a clonal expansion index for each public chain from normalized within-repertoire ranks of inferred template counts. In a later analysis, generation probabilities were computed with a VDJ recombination model fitted to out-of-frame rearrangements, and the resulting probabilities were checked against IGoR. Hypergeometric tests were used in a later analysis to score TCR-TCR, TCR-HLA and TCR-CMV co-occurrence, with a repertoire-size bias correction applied to the TCR pairs. A later analysis estimated false discovery rates by permuting HLA or CMV assignments 20 times. A later analysis grouped co-occurring TCRs with DBSCAN, adding TCRdist sequence similarity when clustering within HLA-allele-positive subsets. Repertoires with fewer than 30,000 or more than 120,000 public chains were left out of co-occurrence clustering, as were a few repertoires with anomalous nucleotide sharing. TCRdb obtained this table from immuneACCESS and retained in-frame rearrangements with V and J assigned. These tables miss some clones; where compared with another copy, unresolved V genes account for less than half of the shortfall, and the remainder is unexplained. That table furnishes V, J and clone size, whereas the DNA furnished D and trimming. The sample table includes some 89,000 clones. The leading ten clones occupy about 3.4% of the sample.

About this clone itself: What antigen it recognizes has not been identified.

The research as a whole found: A further reported finding was that TCR beta sequences accurately predicted the HLA-A and HLA-B alleles for most subjects in the first cohort. According to a later analysis, most CMV-associated TCR beta chains appeared to be HLA-restricted, and the HLA associations seemed to be driven largely by CMV exposure. Roughly uniform sequencing depth across donors was assumed in presence/absence analyses, although this assumption may not hold. Linkage disequilibrium might explain the correlated functional status among segregating V segments, but an unknown experimental factor could not be excluded. Assigning TCR associations to individual alleles was difficult when HLA alleles, especially DR and DQ, strongly co-occurred. A cluster of highly shared sequence variants was judged likely to be a technical artifact of the sequencing pipeline. The authors suggested that the approach could potentially be extended to other disease states and immunological phenotypes. The only immune exposure information available for the cohort was CMV serostatus. A later analysis found that TCR association rates varied across HLA loci, with DRB1 alleles showing the most associated TCRs and HLA-C alleles the fewest. The classifier was reported to diagnose cytomegalovirus status with high specificity and sensitivity in both the original cohort and the validation cohort. Because HLA typing was unavailable for some donors at each locus, only the typed subset was used in association tests. In an earlier analysis of approximately 590 of the donors, most TCR beta V segments appeared in productive rearrangements about 90% or about 30% of the time, broadly matching IMGT annotations. While some public TCRs were present in many individuals, most TCR sequences turned up only very rarely across donors. In this cohort, only TCR beta chains were sequenced, and detectable features were limited by the absence of alpha or paired-chain data. V-gene and J-gene trimming of TCR beta chains was associated with a missense DCLRE1C variant in a later genetic analysis, and the association was replicated in an independent cohort. Specific HLA alleles were associated with more than 15,000 TCR beta sequences at a false discovery rate of 0.05 in a later analysis. In a later analysis, several top co-occurrence clusters were reported to appear linked to parvovirus B19, influenza, CMV and Epstein-Barr virus. In the study, roughly 160 TCR beta chains were listed as associated with cytomegalovirus. In a later analysis, HLA-associated TCR beta chains showed more clonal expansion and lower generation probabilities than non-associated chains that were equally common. A later genetic analysis reported fewer N-insertions in productive TCRs among donors in an Asian-associated ancestry cluster than the roughly 650-donor mean. The earlier analysis of approximately 560 of the donors excluded around 17 rarely observed V segments, including chromosome 9 orphons, because counts were too low. A few of the identified cytomegalovirus-associated TCR beta chains were confirmed in vitro to be specific for cytomegalovirus antigens.

The cohort comprised approximately 700 healthy bone marrow donors. At the time of sampling, all cohort members were nominally healthy, though unrecorded immune exposures were likely present. The donor was CMV seronegative and belonged to the group of under 400 seronegative cohort members. Every donor gave a peripheral blood sample, and the peripheral blood mononuclear cells from that sample were used for TCR beta sequencing. The Qiagen DNeasy Blood Extraction Kit was used to extract genomic DNA from the blood cell samples. This sequence originates from a woman aged 30 to 39 in good health and CMV-seronegative. The specimen sequenced was PBMCs.

The nucleotide sequence reads as follows: TGTGCCAGCAGCTCGCGAGGGAGTAATGAAAAACTGTTTTTT. Its product reads: CASSSRGSNEKLFF. This chain is built from TRBV7-9 and TRBJ1-4; the D gene cannot be resolved reliably. V and J lose 4 bases and 4 bases, and a span of 10 bases separates them. Including cysteine and phenylalanine, the CDR3 has 14 amino acids. The CDR3 DNA has 42 bases and is translated from base 1. CDR1 and CDR2, per the germline V gene (reference sequence), are SEHNR and FQNEAQ.